This record covers a single T cell receptor (beta chain). Repertoires were generated with immunoSEQ multiplex PCR, while TCRdb's copy carries only in-frame clones and drops some. The sample carries 180,000 or so clones, approximately 88% recorded once. The sample is drawn from a study of blood T cell repertoires in COVID-19. Germline CDR1 and CDR2: LNHDA and SQIVND (reference sequence). CDR3 length equals 14 residues. The V and J ends lost 2 bases and 5 bases respectively, with 13 bases between them. Sequenced input: peripheral blood. The chain links TRBV19 to TRBJ2-7, with unresolved D. The TCR originated in a woman aged 25 to 39 with acute or convalescent COVID-19. This CDR3 reads CASSIRSSSDEQYF. CDR3 nucleotide sequence: TGTGCCAGTAGTATAAGGAGTAGTAGTGACGAGCAGTACTTC.